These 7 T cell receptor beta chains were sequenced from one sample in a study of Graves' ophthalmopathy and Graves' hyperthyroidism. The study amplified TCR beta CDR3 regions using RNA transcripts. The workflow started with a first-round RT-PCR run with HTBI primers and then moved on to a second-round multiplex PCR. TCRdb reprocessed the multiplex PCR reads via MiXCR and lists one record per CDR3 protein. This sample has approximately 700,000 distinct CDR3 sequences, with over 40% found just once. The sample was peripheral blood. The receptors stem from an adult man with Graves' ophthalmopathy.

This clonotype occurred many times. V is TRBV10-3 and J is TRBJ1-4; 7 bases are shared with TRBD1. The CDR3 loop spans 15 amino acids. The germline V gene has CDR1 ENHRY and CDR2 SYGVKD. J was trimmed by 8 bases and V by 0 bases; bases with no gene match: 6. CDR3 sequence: CAISESTGQREKLFF. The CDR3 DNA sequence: TGTGCCATCAGTGAGTCGACAGGGCAGAGGGAAAAACTGTTTTTT.

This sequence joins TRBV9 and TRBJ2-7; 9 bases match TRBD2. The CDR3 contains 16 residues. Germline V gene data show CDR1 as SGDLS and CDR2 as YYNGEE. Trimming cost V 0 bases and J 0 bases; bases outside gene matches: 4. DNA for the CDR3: TGTGCCAGCAGCGTAGGTAATAGCGGGAGCTCCTACGAGCAGTACTTC. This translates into CASSVGNSGSSYEQYF.

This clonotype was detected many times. CDR3 region: CASSQTGAVGAAFF. Here the CDR3 DNA reads TGTGCCAGCAGCCAAACAGGGGCCGTGGGTGCGGCTTTCTTT. The chain uses TRBV14 and TRBJ1-1; 7 bases map to TRBD1. CDR3 length: 14 amino acids. Germline V lookup: CDR1 SGHDN, CDR2 FVKESK. The trim removed 2 bases at V and 11 bases at J, leaving 11 bases unmatched.

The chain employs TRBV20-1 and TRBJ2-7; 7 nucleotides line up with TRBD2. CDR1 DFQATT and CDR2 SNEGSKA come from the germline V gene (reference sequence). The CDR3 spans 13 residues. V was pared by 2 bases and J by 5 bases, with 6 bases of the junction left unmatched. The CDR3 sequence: CSARPPSGHEQYF. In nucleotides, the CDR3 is TGCAGTGCTAGACCGCCTAGCGGCCACGAGCAGTACTTC.

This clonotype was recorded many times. The CDR3 spells CASSLVSGLGEKLFF. The CDR3 bases are TGTGCCAGCAGCTTAGTATCCGGTTTGGGTGAAAAACTGTTTTTT. The chain combines TRBV7-9 with TRBJ1-4, with D uncertain. Looked up from germline, CDR1 is SEHNR and CDR2 is FQNEAQ (reference sequence). The V end lost 1 base, the J end lost 7 bases, and 13 bases lay between the germline ends. The CDR3 is made up of 15 amino acids.

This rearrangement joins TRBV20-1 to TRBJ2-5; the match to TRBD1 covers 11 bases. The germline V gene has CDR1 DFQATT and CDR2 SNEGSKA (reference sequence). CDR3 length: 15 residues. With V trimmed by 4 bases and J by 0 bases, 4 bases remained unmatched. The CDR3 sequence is CSAKDRGLHQETQYF. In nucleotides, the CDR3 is TGCAGTGCTAAGGACAGGGGGCTTCACCAAGAGACCCAGTACTTC.

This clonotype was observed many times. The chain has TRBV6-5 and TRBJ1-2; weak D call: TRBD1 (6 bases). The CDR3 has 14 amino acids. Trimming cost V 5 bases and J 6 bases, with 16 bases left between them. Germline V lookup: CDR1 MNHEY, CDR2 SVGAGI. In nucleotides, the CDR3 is TGTGCCAGCAGTGACCTTTCACAGGGAGATGGCTACACCTTC. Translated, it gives CASSDLSQGDGYTF.